These 7 T cell receptor beta chains came from one sample sequenced in a study of blood T cell repertoires in COVID-19. Data came from immunoSEQ multiplex PCR; TCRdb stores just in-frame clones and leaves some out. This sample yields approximately 250,000 clones, of which about 83% are seen a single time; approximately 6% belongs to the top ten. Input material: peripheral blood. All receptors derive from a woman of 80 years or more with COVID-19, enrolled during active disease.

This chain joins TRBV6-2 or TRBV6-3 and TRBJ1-2; 8 positions agree with TRBD1. Germline V gene data show CDR1 as MNHEY and CDR2 as SVGEGT. V gave up 5 bases and J gave up 7 bases; unmatched junction bases: 6. The CDR3 runs to 13 residues. CDR3 DNA sequence: TGTGCCAGCAGTCGCACGGACAGGGTTGGCTACACCTTC. Translating gives CASSRTDRVGYTF.

This clone was observed a single time. The J gene is TRBJ2-7, the V gene TRBV6-6; weak D call: TRBD1 (5 bases). V gave up 0 bases and J gave up 5 bases, with 17 bases separating them. The CDR3 sequence is 16 residues long. Germline CDR1 is MNHNY and CDR2 is SVGAGI (reference sequence). Written as DNA, the CDR3 is TGTGCCAGCAGTTACTCGAGTGTTGGCAGGGCAAACGAGCAGTACTTC. The encoded protein is CASSYSSVGRANEQYF.

This clone was detected once. The chain joins TRBV5-1 to TRBJ2-5, with 10 bases matching TRBD2. Germline CDR1 is SGHRS and CDR2 is YFSETQ. The CDR3 contains 15 residues. V lost 2 bases to trimming and J lost 5 bases; unmatched junction nucleotides: 6. The chain's CDR3 is CASSFSGGAEETQYF. The CDR3 DNA reads as TGCGCCAGCAGCTTCAGCGGGGGGGCGGAGGAGACCCAGTACTTC.

This clone was found a few times. This sequence joins TRBV9 and TRBJ1-1, with a tentative D call TRBD1 (5 bases). There are 13 residues in the CDR3. In germline, CDR1 is SGDLS, CDR2 YYNGEE. Between the trimmed V and J ends, which lost 1 base and 6 bases, there was a span of 10 bases. The CDR3 nucleotides read TGTGCCAGCAGCGTATCCCAGGGCTCTGAAGCTTTCTTT. This sequence encodes CASSVSQGSEAFF. Full variable domain (missing parts from reference TRBV9 and TRBJ1-1): DSGVTQTPKHLITATGQRVTLRCSPRSGDLSVYWYQQSLDQGLQFLIQYYNGEERAKGNILERFSAQQFPDLHSELNLSSLELGDSALYFCASSVSQGSEAFFGQGTRLTVV.

The chain recombines TRBV11-2 with TRBJ2-5; D remains ambiguous. V lost 4 bases, J lost 1 base, and 16 bases lay in between. Germline V gives CDR1 SGHAT, CDR2 FQNNGV. This CDR3 spans 16 amino acids. The CDR3 DNA reads as TGTGCCAGCAGCTCACCATTATCCAACACCCAAGAGACCCAGTACTTC. Its protein is CASSSPLSNTQETQYF.

V usage is TRBV4-2 and J usage is TRBJ1-1; 7 bases are shared with TRBD1. Germline V gives CDR1 LGHNA, CDR2 YNFKEQ. Losses at the gene ends were 2 bases for V and 3 bases for J; bases not matched to a gene: 9. There are 16 residues in the CDR3. CDR3: CASSQTPGQKDTEAFF. The CDR3, as DNA: TGTGCCAGCAGCCAAACTCCGGGACAGAAGGACACTGAAGCTTTCTTT.

This sequence joins TRBV2 and TRBJ1-4; the match to TRBD1 covers 9 bases. CDR1 is SNHLY and CDR2 is FYNNEI in the germline V gene. V gave up 5 bases and J gave up 2 bases; unmatched junction bases: 9. This CDR3 contains 17 residues. The CDR3 here is CASSRQGEFATNEKLFF. The CDR3, as DNA: TGTGCCAGCAGTAGACAGGGGGAGTTTGCGACTAATGAAAAACTGTTTTTT.